The rows below give T cell receptor beta chains drawn from one sample of a study of human T cells and chemical hapten exposure. MiXCR was run by TCRdb on the RACE reads, yielding one entry per CDR3 protein. The sample has approximately 180,000 distinct CDR3 sequences; 30% are singletons. Sequenced here: whole blood, sampled in connection with sensitization to the hapten diphenylcyclopropenone (DPC). These receptors were obtained from a woman aged 25 to 39 with alopecia areata. Some clones in this sample may be carry-over from other donors' samples. CDR3s include the opening cysteine and the closing phenylalanine or tryptophan. The D gene is left open where the match is weak. Some rows mark clone size as missing; the rest say once, few, many or name a class of expanded clone.

TRBV30	-	few	TRBJ1-5	TGTGCCTGGAGTGTACCAGGGCCCATGGGTCAGCCCCAGCATTTT	CAWSVPGPMGQPQHF
TRBV20-1	TRBD2	-	TRBJ2-1	TGCAGTGCTAGAGCTAGCGGGCTTTCCTACAATGAGCAGTTCTTC	CSARASGLSYNEQFF
TRBV20-1	-	-	TRBJ2-3	TGCAGTGCTAGGGATCTATACGTTCCGGATACGCAGTATTTT	CSARDLYVPDTQYF
TRBV28	-	-	TRBJ2-5	TGTGCCAGCAGCTCCGGCCTCGGGGAGACCCAGTACTTC	CASSSGLGETQYF
TRBV29-1	TRBD1	few	TRBJ2-7	TGCAGCGTTGAAGCGCCCCCGGGACAGGGGAGCGAGCAGTACTTC	CSVEAPPGQGSEQYF
TRBV5-1	TRBD1	-	TRBJ2-2	TGCGCCAGCAGCACGGGACAGGGTTACACCGGGGAGCTGTTTTTT	CASSTGQGYTGELFF
TRBV15	TRBD1	few	TRBJ1-5	TGTGCCACCAGCAGGACAGGGGTCGGGAATCAGCCCCAGCATTTT	CATSRTGVGNQPQHF
TRBV4-2	-	-	TRBJ1-4	TGTGCCAGCAGCCAAGACCGAGGCAGCGGATCCGAAAAACTGTTTTTT	CASSQDRGSGSEKLFF
TRBV20-1	-	-	TRBJ2-7	TGCAGTGCTATGATACCAAGCTACGAGCAGTACTTC	CSAMIPSYEQYF
TRBV20-1	-	-	TRBJ1-5	TGCAGTGCTAAGTACCTTGATAGCAATCAGCCCCAGCATTTT	CSAKYLDSNQPQHF
TRBV20-1	TRBD2	-	TRBJ2-1	TGCAGTGCTAGAGGCCCGACTAGCGGGAGAATTGGGGAGCAGTTCTTC	CSARGPTSGRIGEQFF
TRBV7-2	-	-	TRBJ1-2	TGTGCCAGCAGCCCCATGGCTGACAGCCACTATGGCTACACCTTC	CASSPMADSHYGYTF
TRBV28	-	many	TRBJ1-2	TGTGCCAGCAGTCTCCAGGACAGCCCGCATGGCTACACCTTC	CASSLQDSPHGYTF
TRBV29-1	-	few	TRBJ2-7	TGCAGCGTTTCAAGGTTAGACGGCGAGCAGTACTTC	CSVSRLDGEQYF
TRBV3-1	-	-	TRBJ2-7	TGTGCCAGCAGCCGTCATACCTCTTACGAGCAGTACTTC	CASSRHTSYEQYF
TRBV9	-	few	TRBJ2-1	TGTGCCAGCAGCGTGGGAGTCGATGAGCAGTTCTTC	CASSVGVDEQFF
TRBV28	TRBD1	few	TRBJ1-1	TGTGCCAGCAGTCCGGGACAGGTATACACTGAAGCTTTCTTT	CASSPGQVYTEAFF
TRBV7-9	-	-	TRBJ1-1	TGTGCCAGCAGCTCCCTGCCGGGAATTGAAGCTTTCTTT	CASSSLPGIEAFF
TRBV29-1	-	few	TRBJ2-4	TGCAGCGTTGACTGTCAACGGGGCCGAGCCAAAAACATTCAGTACTTC	CSVDCQRGRAKNIQYF
TRBV24-1	-	-	TRBJ1-5	TGTGCCACCAGTGATCCTGGTCAGCCCCAGCATTTT	CATSDPGQPQHF
TRBV5-1	-	-	TRBJ2-7	TGCGCCAGCAGCTTGAGCCAGGGCTTCATCTACGAGCAGTACTTC	CASSLSQGFIYEQYF
TRBV29-1	-	few	TRBJ1-1	TGCAGCGTTTCTCGGGTCCTGAACACTGAAGCTTTCTTT	CSVSRVLNTEAFF
TRBV29-1	-	-	TRBJ2-5	TGCAGCGTTGAGGGCAGTAACCAAGAGACCCAGTACTTC	CSVEGSNQETQYF
TRBV6-5	-	-	TRBJ2-7	TGTGCCAGCAGTTTTCGCTACGAGCAGTACTTC	CASSFRYEQYF
TRBV29-1	-	few	TRBJ1-1	TGCAGCGTTGTAGGGTATCATACTGAAGCTTTCTTT	CSVVGYHTEAFF
TRBV3-1	TRBD2	few	TRBJ2-1	TGTGCCAGCAGCCTGGCCGGGACTAGCGGGTACAATGAGCAGTTCTTC	CASSLAGTSGYNEQFF
TRBV5-1	-	few	TRBJ1-1	TGCGCCAGCAGCTTGATGGGGACCAACACTGAAGCTTTCTTT	CASSLMGTNTEAFF
TRBV28	TRBD1	-	TRBJ1-2	TGTGCCAGCAGTTTGTCGGCAGGGGGTGGCTACACCTTC	CASSLSAGGGYTF
TRBV29-1	TRBD1	-	TRBJ1-1	TGCAGCGTTTTAAAGGGACAGCTGAACACTGAAGCTTTCTTT	CSVLKGQLNTEAFF
TRBV28	TRBD2	-	TRBJ2-7	TGTGCCAGCAGTTCGCGGACTAGCGGAGCGTACGAGCAGTACTTC	CASSSRTSGAYEQYF
TRBV7-2	-	-	TRBJ2-1	TGTGCCAGCAGCACCACTAGAGGCGAGCAGTTCTTC	CASSTTRGEQFF
TRBV10-3	TRBD1	many	TRBJ2-3	TGTGCCATCAGTGATACAGGGGGCACAGATACGCAGTATTTT	CAISDTGGTDTQYF
TRBV7-6	-	-	TRBJ2-7	TGTGCCAGCAGCTTATCGGACAAGTTCTACGAGCAGTACTTC	CASSLSDKFYEQYF
TRBV20-1	-	few	TRBJ1-5	TGCAGTGCTTGGGACCCAAATCAGCCCCAGCATTTT	CSAWDPNQPQHF
TRBV20-1	-	few	TRBJ1-2	TGCAGTGCTTGGCCCGACTATGGCTACACCTTC	CSAWPDYGYTF
TRBV27	TRBD1	-	TRBJ1-1	TGTGCCAGCAGTTATGGAGGGGGCTCTGAAGCTTTCTTT	CASSYGGGSEAFF
TRBV29-1	TRBD1	few	TRBJ2-7	TGCAGCGTGCCGCCGGGACAGGGTGGTGGGACCTACGAGCAGTACTTC	CSVPPGQGGGTYEQYF
TRBV6-1	-	-	TRBJ1-2	TGTGCCAGTGCTAGGGAGGGGAGCTATGGCTACACCTTC	CASAREGSYGYTF
TRBV29-1	TRBD2	-	TRBJ2-7	TGCAGCGTTCGTGCCGGACTAGCGGGAACCTACGAGCAGTACTTC	CSVRAGLAGTYEQYF
TRBV5-8	TRBD2	few	TRBJ2-3	TGTGCCAGCAGCTCTGGAGCGGGAGGGACCACAGATACGCAGTATTTT	CASSSGAGGTTDTQYF
TRBV4-1	-	few	TRBJ1-1	TGCGCCAGCAGCCAAGATCCTTACACGGACACTGAAGCTTTCTTT	CASSQDPYTDTEAFF
TRBV12-3/TRBV12-4	-	-	TRBJ2-3	TGTGCCAGCACCAGATCCGCAGCCACAGATACGCAGTATTTT	CASTRSAATDTQYF
TRBV7-9	-	-	TRBJ2-2	TGTGCCAGCACTAGGTCCGGGACTCCGAACACCGGGGAGCTGTTTTTT	CASTRSGTPNTGELFF
TRBV3-1	TRBD2	-	TRBJ2-1	TGTGCCAGCAGCCACCTCCTAGGGACTAGCGGGGGGGCGAGTAATGAGCAGTTCTTC	CASSHLLGTSGGASNEQFF
TRBV6-2/TRBV6-3	TRBD2	-	TRBJ2-1	TGTGCCAGCAGAACCGCCGGGACTAGCGGGAGGGTAGATCAGTTCTTC	CASRTAGTSGRVDQFF
TRBV7-2	-	-	TRBJ1-4	TGTGCCAGCAGCTTAGTTTACCGCCGGGGACTGTTTTTT	CASSLVYRRGLFF
TRBV6-1	TRBD2	-	TRBJ2-7	TGTGCCAGCAGTGATTTAGCTAGCGGGAGCAACGAGCAGTACTTC	CASSDLASGSNEQYF
TRBV10-3	-	many	TRBJ2-1	TGTGCCATCAGTGAACAGGGCAATGAGCAGTTCTTC	CAISEQGNEQFF
TRBV29-1	TRBD2	once	TRBJ2-3	TGCAGCGTTTATAGTGCGACTAGCGGGGGCACAGATACGCAGTATTTT	CSVYSATSGGTDTQYF
TRBV2	TRBD1	few	TRBJ1-5	TGTGCCAGCAGCGCACAGGGGGCCAGCAATCAGCCCCAGCATTTT	CASSAQGASNQPQHF
TRBV28	-	many	TRBJ2-2	TGTGCCAGCAGCCTAGGGGGTCGGGTGACCGGGGAGCTGTTTTTT	CASSLGGRVTGELFF
TRBV2	TRBD1	-	TRBJ2-2	TGTGCCAGCACAGATGGGACAGGGCTTCCCGGGGAGCTGTTTTTT	CASTDGTGLPGELFF
TRBV5-8	-	few	TRBJ2-7	TGTGCCAGCAGCTTAACGGAAGCCTACGAGCAGTACTTC	CASSLTEAYEQYF
TRBV5-6	-	-	TRBJ2-5	TGTGCCAGCAGCTTGGTGGCCGTAATCCAAGAGACCCAGTACTTC	CASSLVAVIQETQYF
TRBV18	-	few	TRBJ1-1	TGTGCCAGCTCACCACACGGGGGGGCCAGAAGAGTCACTGAAGCTTTCTTT	CASSPHGGARRVTEAFF
TRBV28	TRBD2	-	TRBJ2-3	TGTGCCAGCAGTTTAGGTAGCGGGGGCGCAGATACGCAGTATTTT	CASSLGSGGADTQYF
TRBV29-1	-	-	TRBJ1-4	TGCAGCGGGGGGGCTGCTAATGAAAAACTGTTTTTT	CSGGAANEKLFF
TRBV29-1	-	many	TRBJ2-7	TGCAGCGTTGGCGACAGCACCTACGAGCAGTACTTC	CSVGDSTYEQYF